This passage covers 21 T cell receptor beta chains from one sample sequenced in a study of T cells in Graves' hyperthyroidism and ophthalmopathy. Amplified TCR beta CDR3 regions derived from RNA transcripts. The HTBI set primed first-round TCR CDR3 RT-PCR. TCRdb ran MiXCR on the multiplex PCR reads and lists one entry per CDR3 protein. The table includes 500,000 or so distinct CDR3 sequences, approximately 17% detected once. The sample comprised blood. These receptors were collected from a woman aged 18-29 years with Graves' ophthalmopathy.

This clonotype was counted many times. The chain combines TRBV11-2 with TRBJ2-2; D remains unclear. The length of the CDR3 is 15 residues. Germline CDR1 reads SGHAT; CDR2 reads FQNNGV. V lost 1 base and J 2 bases, leaving 8 bases between the germline ends. The CDR3 sequence: CASSLVRLNTGELFF. The CDR3 bases are TGTGCCAGCAGCTTAGTACGGCTCAACACCGGGGAGCTGTTTTTT.

This clonotype was counted ten times or more. The V and J genes are TRBV3-1 and TRBJ2-7; 8 positions agree with TRBD2. The CDR3 is made up of 14 amino acids. Trimming cost V 4 bases and J 0 bases; bases outside gene matches: 2. The germline CDR1 and CDR2 sequences are LGHDT and YNNKEL (reference sequence). DNA of the CDR3: TGTGCCAGCAGCCTTAGCGGGATCTCCTACGAGCAGTACTTC. Its translation: CASSLSGISYEQYF.

The V and J genes are TRBV20-1 and TRBJ2-5; unclear D gene. The CDR3 spans 13 residues. With 6 bases removed from V and 5 bases from J, the gap between germline ends came to 16 bases. Germline lookup yields CDR1 DFQATT and CDR2 SNEGSKA (reference sequence). The CDR3 sequence is CSAGGRLGETQYF. Here the CDR3 DNA reads TGCAGTGCGGGCGGAAGGCTTGGGGAGACCCAGTACTTC.

A note on this clonotype: Because the CDR3 is missing its conserved closing phenylalanine or tryptophan, this is likely a read error. The chain's CDR3 is CASSEGRVGNQPQHS. In DNA form, the CDR3 reads TGTGCCAGCAGTGAAGGGAGGGTGGGTAATCAGCCCCAGCATTCT. The chain links TRBV6-1 to TRBJ1-5; D is unclear. The CDR3 loop spans 15 amino acids. CDR1 and CDR2 (germline): MNHNS, SASEGT. V was pared by 1 base and J by 4 bases, with 11 bases between.

On this clonotype: One base away lies a much larger clone, so this may be a sequencing read error. The chain carries TRBV7-9 and TRBJ1-5, with D possibly TRBD1 on 6 matching bases. V was clipped by 3 bases and J by 6 bases, with 9 bases between them. The CDR3 is made up of 13 amino acids. Germline loops: CDR1 SEHNR, CDR2 FQNEAQ (reference sequence). CDR3 amino acids: CASSLAGAQPQHF. DNA of the CDR3: TGTGCCAGCAGCTTGGCAGGGGCTCAGCCCCAGCATTTT.

The chain combines TRBV19 with TRBJ2-7, with a possible D match to TRBD1 (5 bases). Per germline, CDR1 LNHDA and CDR2 SQIVND (reference sequence). Trimming removed 1 base from V and 1 base from J, with 8 bases in between. This CDR3 has 14 amino acids. This CDR3 is CASSIAGLSYEQYF. The CDR3 nucleotides read TGTGCCAGTAGTATAGCAGGGTTGTCCTACGAGCAGTACTTC. Variable domain in full (rest from reference TRBV19 and TRBJ2-7): DGGITQSPKYLFRKEGQNVTLSCEQNLNHDAMYWYRQDPGQGLRLIYYSQIVNDFQKGDIAEGYSVSREKKESFPLTVTSAQKNPTAFYLCASSIAGLSYEQYFGPGTRLTVT.

At least ten counts were recorded for this clonotype. The chain links TRBV11-2 to TRBJ1-2, with D unclear. Germline CDR1 SGHAT, CDR2 FQNNGV. V dropped 0 bases and J dropped 4 bases, with 6 bases sitting between them. The CDR3 consists of 13 residues. CDR3 loop: CASSLDTIYGYTF. The CDR3 DNA follows: TGTGCCAGCAGCTTAGACACTATCTATGGCTACACCTTC.

This clonotype was observed at least ten times. The chain carries TRBV28 and TRBJ1-1, with D possibly being TRBD1 (6 bases). The V end was cut by 3 bases, the J end by 6 bases, with 14 bases between. CDR3 length: 14 residues. Germline V gene sequence: CDR1 MDHEN, CDR2 SYDVKM. The CDR3 sequence: CASSLMTGRPEAFF. The CDR3 DNA sequence: TGTGCCAGCAGTTTGATGACAGGTCGGCCTGAAGCTTTCTTT.

In its sample, this clonotype was seen many times. V usage is TRBV9 and J usage is TRBJ1-1, with 9 nucleotides matching TRBD1. Germline trimming cut 4 bases from V and 0 bases from J; bases unmatched to any gene: 10. The germline CDR1 and CDR2 sequences are SGDLS and YYNGEE. CDR3 length: 17 residues. Written as DNA, the CDR3 is TGTGCCAGCAGCCTAAGGACAGGGGAGGCCATGAACACTGAAGCTTTCTTT. Its translation is CASSLRTGEAMNTEAFF.

The sample holds a few counts of this clonotype. V is TRBV5-6 and J is TRBJ2-2; 7 positions agree with TRBD2. Looked up from germline, CDR1 is SGHDT and CDR2 is YYEEEE. The CDR3 runs 18 residues. Trimming at V came to 2 bases and at J to 2 bases, leaving 12 bases not matched to a gene. Here the CDR3 reads CASSFMVGRARNTGELFF. As DNA, the CDR3 is TGTGCCAGCAGCTTCATGGTAGGGAGGGCTCGCAACACCGGGGAGCTGTTTTTT.

The V and J genes are TRBV20-1 and TRBJ2-5; unclear D gene. Germline assignment: CDR1 DFQATT and CDR2 SNEGSKA (reference sequence). The CDR3 extends over 14 amino acids. V was clipped by 5 bases and J by 2 bases, with 15 bases between them. CDR3 in amino acids: CSAPTSSFQETQYF. The CDR3 coding sequence is TGCAGTGCTCCTACGAGCAGTTTTCAAGAGACCCAGTACTTC.

This chain uses TRBV6-1 with TRBJ2-2; D unresolved. The CDR3 extends over 18 amino acids. Germline V gene sequence: CDR1 MNHNS, CDR2 SASEGT. Trimming pared 7 bases from V and 3 bases from J, leaving 24 bases between. The CDR3 is CASTPPWGSSPDTGELFF. CDR3 sequence (DNA): TGTGCCAGCACCCCCCCGTGGGGTAGTTCCCCCGACACCGGGGAGCTGTTTTTT.

The chain is built from TRBV6-2 or TRBV6-3 and TRBJ2-1; 12 nucleotides line up with TRBD1. CDR1 is MNHEY, CDR2 SVGEGT, per germline. The CDR3 totals 16 residues. The trim removed 2 bases at V and 7 bases at J, leaving 6 bases unmatched. The CDR3 nucleotides read TGTGCCAGCAGTTACGGGGGACAGGGGGCTCGAAATGAGCAGTTCTTC. Protein sequence: CASSYGGQGARNEQFF.

The chain links TRBV7-2 to TRBJ1-1; D remains ambiguous. The CDR3 extends over 14 amino acids. Germline CDR1 reads SGHTA; CDR2 reads FQGNSA. The V end was cut by 4 bases, the J end by 6 bases, with 15 bases between. The CDR3 nucleotides read TGTGCCAGCAGCTCGAACTTGGGGAGGGCTGAAGCTTTCTTT. Translating it yields CASSSNLGRAEAFF.

This clonotype was detected many times. The genes are TRBV6-1 and TRBJ2-1; TRBD1 matches 8 bases. The V gene end was trimmed by 0 bases and the J gene end by 8 bases; junction bases not matched to a gene: 9. CDR3 size: 16 residues. Looked up from germline, CDR1 is MNHNS and CDR2 is SASEGT. The CDR3 DNA sequence: TGTGCCAGCAGTGAAGCAGGGGGCGACAGGGGCGATGAGCAGTTCTTC. Translated, it gives CASSEAGGDRGDEQFF.

The V and J genes are TRBV29-1 and TRBJ1-2, with 9 bases fitting TRBD1. V was pared by 7 bases and J by 2 bases, with 2 bases of the junction left unmatched. The CDR3 has 12 residues. CDR1 is SQVTM, CDR2 ANQGSEA, per germline. The CDR3 nucleotides are TGCAGCGCCGGACAGGGGAACTATGGCTACACCTTC. Protein sequence: CSAGQGNYGYTF.

This sequence joins TRBV27 and TRBJ1-2; D is possibly TRBD1 (5 bases). V shed 5 bases and J shed 4 bases, with 17 bases lying between them. The germline V gene encodes CDR1 MNHEY and CDR2 SMNVEV (reference sequence). This CDR3 has 15 residues. The CDR3 DNA follows: TGTGCCAGCAGTCCAGGGACCTCCGGGACCTATGGCTACACCTTC. Protein: CASSPGTSGTYGYTF.

This clonotype was picked up a small number of times. This chain joins TRBV5-8 and TRBJ2-1, with D unresolved. This CDR3 contains 16 residues. Germline V gene lookup returns CDR1 SGHTS and CDR2 YDEGEE. V dropped 1 base and J dropped 4 bases, with 15 bases sitting between them. The CDR3 sequence: CASSLYDNTGYNEQFF. Written as DNA, the CDR3 is TGTGCCAGCAGCTTGTATGACAATACGGGTTACAATGAGCAGTTCTTC.

This clonotype came up a few times. J is TRBJ1-5 and V is TRBV20-1; 10 nucleotides agree with TRBD1. Germline CDR1 DFQATT, CDR2 SNEGSKA (reference sequence). V was clipped by 6 bases and J by 5 bases; unmatched bases: 7. This CDR3 is built from 14 residues. Written as DNA, the CDR3 is TGCAGTGCCCACTCCGGGACAGGGGATCAGCCCCAGCATTTT. It translates to CSAHSGTGDQPQHF.

The V call is TRBV11-3, the J call TRBJ2-3, with 7 positions matching TRBD2. From germline, CDR1 is SGHNT and CDR2 YENEEA. The V segment lost 1 base and the J segment 5 bases; nucleotides outside the gene matches: 15. This CDR3 is 18 amino acids long. The CDR3 protein is CASSLGLASGFVGDTQYF. In DNA form, the CDR3 reads TGTGCCAGCAGCTTAGGGCTGGCTAGCGGTTTTGTTGGAGATACGCAGTATTTT. Full variable domain (rest looked up from reference TRBV11-3 and TRBJ2-3): EAGVVQSPRYKIIEKKQPVAFWCNPISGHNTLYWYLQNLGQGPELLIRYENEEAVDDSQLPKDRFSAERLKGVDSTLKIQPAELGDSAVYLCASSLGLASGFVGDTQYFGPGTRLTVL.

To note about this clonotype: One base away lies a much larger clone, so this may be a sequencing read error. The chain recombines TRBV11-2 with TRBJ2-1, with 7 bases fitting TRBD2. V lost 5 bases, J lost 8 bases, and 9 bases stayed unmatched. Germline lookup yields CDR1 SGHAT and CDR2 FQNNGV. This CDR3 contains 14 residues. CDR3 sequence (DNA): TGTGCCAGCAGCCCCGTGACTAGCTCGGATGAGCAGTTCTTC. Its translation is CASSPVTSSDEQFF.